At least ten counts were recorded for the clone carrying this T cell receptor beta chain. The antigen is not known. From the germline J gene comes the end of the CDR3, since the read stops 3 residues before it. The CDR3 extends over 12 amino acids. V gave up 0 bases and J gave up 9 bases, with 6 bases separating them. Germline CDR1 is PRHDT and CDR2 is FYEKMQ (reference sequence). Equal genomic DNA amounts from CVID and control samples were sequenced. The repertoire was sequenced with immunoSEQ multiplex PCR; TCRdb's copy has only in-frame clones and lacks some. The repertoire has about 34,000 clones, none seen only once; the ten largest take around 3.2%. The sample is drawn from a study of T cell clonality in common variable immunodeficiency. Findings of the study overall: What drives increased CVID clonality needs T cell subpopulation sequencing. Links between repertoire features and CVID complications were heterogeneity-limited.

Heparinized whole blood, roughly 5 to 9 ml, came from each donor. The receptor comes from a person aged 18-70 years in good health. The J gene is TRBJ2-1, the V gene TRBV13; the D is unclear. Specimen: peripheral blood mononuclear cells. The CDR3 spells CASSLGSGEQFF. CDR3 DNA (partial): TGTGCCAGCAGCTTAGGGTCGGGTGAG.